The present T cell receptor beta chain was sequenced within a study of shared clonotypes between healthy human individuals. Turning to the study itself: Plates per donor: three CD4 naive, three CD4 memory, two CD8 naive, one CD8 memory.

This clone was observed once. Naive CD8 cells comprised CD45RO-negative, CCR7-positively selected cells, excluding terminally differentiated effector memory CD45RA+ cells. Each subset's genomic DNA was split evenly across several immunoSEQ plates. In the original workflow: ImmunoSEQ output held junction-only sequences without quality scores, so filtering differed. Here immunoSEQ multiplex PCR was the method, and the copy in TCRdb shows in-frame clones only, minus some. V, J and clone size are those of that table, while D and trimming were read from the DNA. The data contain over 2 million clones, approximately 95% of them seen just once; the ten biggest clones take up 0.85% to 1.3%. Between the trimmed V and J ends, which lost 6 bases and 1 base, there was a span of 12 bases. Germline V gene sequence: CDR1 SNHLY, CDR2 FYNNEI. The CDR3 is 14 residues long.

The sequenced sample consisted of naive CD8+ T cells sorted from blood. The receptor's source is a man between 18 and 29 years old in good health. J is TRBJ1-1 and V is TRBV2, with D possibly TRBD1 on 6 matching bases. The CDR3 loop reads CASSFRGGNTEAFF. Written as DNA, the CDR3 is TGTGCCAGCAGCTTTAGGGGGGGGAACACTGAAGCTTTCTTT.